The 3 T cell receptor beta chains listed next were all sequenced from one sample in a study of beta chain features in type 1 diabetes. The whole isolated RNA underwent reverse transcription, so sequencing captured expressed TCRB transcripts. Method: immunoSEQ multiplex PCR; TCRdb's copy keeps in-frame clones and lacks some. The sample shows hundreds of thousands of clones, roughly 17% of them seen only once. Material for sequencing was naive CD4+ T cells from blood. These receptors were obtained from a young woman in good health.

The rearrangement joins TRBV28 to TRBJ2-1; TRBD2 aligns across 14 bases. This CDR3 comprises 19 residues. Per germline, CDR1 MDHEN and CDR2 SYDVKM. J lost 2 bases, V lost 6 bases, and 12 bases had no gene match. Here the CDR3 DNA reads TGTGCCAGCAGAAGATCCGGGACTAGCGGGAGCATCACCTACAATGAGCAGTTCTTC. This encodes CASRRSGTSGSITYNEQFF.

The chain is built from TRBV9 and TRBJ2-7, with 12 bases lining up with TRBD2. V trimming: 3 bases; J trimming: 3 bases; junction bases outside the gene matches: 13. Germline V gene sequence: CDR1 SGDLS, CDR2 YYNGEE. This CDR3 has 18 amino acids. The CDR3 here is CASSAAARLAGEHYEQYF. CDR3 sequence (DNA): TGTGCCAGCAGCGCAGCCGCACGACTAGCGGGAGAACACTACGAGCAGTACTTC.

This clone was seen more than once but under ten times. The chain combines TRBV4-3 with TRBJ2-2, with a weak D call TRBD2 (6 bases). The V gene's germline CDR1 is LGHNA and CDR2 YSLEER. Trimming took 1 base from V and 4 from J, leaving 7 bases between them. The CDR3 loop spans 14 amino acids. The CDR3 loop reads CASSQAGATGELFF. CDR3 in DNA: TGCGCCAGCAGCCAAGCGGGAGCCACCGGGGAGCTGTTTTTT.